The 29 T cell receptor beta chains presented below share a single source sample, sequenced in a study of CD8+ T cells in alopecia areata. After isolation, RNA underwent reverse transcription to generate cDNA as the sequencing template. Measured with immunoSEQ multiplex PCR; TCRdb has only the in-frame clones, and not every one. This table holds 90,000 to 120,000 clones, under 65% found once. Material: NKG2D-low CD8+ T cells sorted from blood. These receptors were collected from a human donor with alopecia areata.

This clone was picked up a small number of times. For the CDR3, the DNA is TGCGCCAGCAGCTTCACAGGGGAGGAGTTCTTC. This gives the protein CASSFTGEEFF. V usage is TRBV5-1 and J usage is TRBJ2-1, with D maybe TRBD1 (7 bases). The CDR3 is made up of 11 amino acids. The germline V gene encodes CDR1 SGHRS and CDR2 YFSETQ. Trimming removed 2 bases at V and 14 bases at J, with 11 bases between.

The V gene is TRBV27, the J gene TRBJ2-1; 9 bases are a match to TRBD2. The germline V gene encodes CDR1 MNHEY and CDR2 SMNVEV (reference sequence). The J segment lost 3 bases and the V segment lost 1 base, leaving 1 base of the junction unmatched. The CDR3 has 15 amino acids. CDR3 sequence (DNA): TGTGCCAGCAGTTTATTAGCGGGAGTCTACAATGAGCAGTTCTTC. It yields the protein CASSLLAGVYNEQFF.

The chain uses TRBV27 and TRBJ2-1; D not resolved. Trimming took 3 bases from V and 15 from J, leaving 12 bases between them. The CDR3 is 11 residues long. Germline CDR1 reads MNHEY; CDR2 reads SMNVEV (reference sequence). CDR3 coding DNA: TGTGCCAGCAGTTTTTCAACCCTCGTGTTCTTC. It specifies CASSFSTLVFF.

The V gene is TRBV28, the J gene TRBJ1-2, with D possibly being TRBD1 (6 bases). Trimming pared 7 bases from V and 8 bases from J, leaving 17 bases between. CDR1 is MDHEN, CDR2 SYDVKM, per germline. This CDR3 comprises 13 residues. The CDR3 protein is CASTPRGAWGYTF. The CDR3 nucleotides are TGTGCCAGCACCCCCCGGGGGGCGTGGGGCTACACCTTC.

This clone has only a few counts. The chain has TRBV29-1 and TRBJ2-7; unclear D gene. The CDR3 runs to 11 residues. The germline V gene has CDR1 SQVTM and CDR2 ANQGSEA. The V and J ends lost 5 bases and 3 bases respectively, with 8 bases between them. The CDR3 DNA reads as TGCAGCGTTCCATTTGGCTACGAGCAGTACTTC. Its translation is CSVPFGYEQYF.

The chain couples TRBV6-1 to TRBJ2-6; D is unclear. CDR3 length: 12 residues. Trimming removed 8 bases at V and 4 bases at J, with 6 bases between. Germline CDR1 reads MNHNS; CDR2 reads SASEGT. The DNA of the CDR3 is TGTGCCAGCTCGGAAGGGGCCAACGTCCTGACTTTC. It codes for CASSEGANVLTF.

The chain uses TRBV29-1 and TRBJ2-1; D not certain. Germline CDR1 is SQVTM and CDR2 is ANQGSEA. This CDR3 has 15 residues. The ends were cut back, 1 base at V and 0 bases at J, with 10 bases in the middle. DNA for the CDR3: TGCAGCGTTGAAGGTGGGGTTAGCTCCTACAATGAGCAGTTCTTC. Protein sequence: CSVEGGVSSYNEQFF.

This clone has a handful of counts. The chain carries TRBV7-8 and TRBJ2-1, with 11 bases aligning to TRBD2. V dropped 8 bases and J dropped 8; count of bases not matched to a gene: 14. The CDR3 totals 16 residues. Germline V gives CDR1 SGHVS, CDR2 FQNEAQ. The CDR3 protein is CASCLTASGRIHEQFF. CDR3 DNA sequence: TGTGCCAGCTGTCTGACCGCTAGCGGGAGGATCCATGAGCAGTTCTTC.

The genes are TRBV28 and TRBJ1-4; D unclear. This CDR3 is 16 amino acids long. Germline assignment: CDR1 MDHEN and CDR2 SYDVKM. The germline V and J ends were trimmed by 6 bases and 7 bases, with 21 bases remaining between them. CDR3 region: CASRSRTGSGGEKLFF. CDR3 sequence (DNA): TGTGCCAGCAGAAGTCGGACCGGCAGTGGCGGTGAAAAACTGTTTTTT.

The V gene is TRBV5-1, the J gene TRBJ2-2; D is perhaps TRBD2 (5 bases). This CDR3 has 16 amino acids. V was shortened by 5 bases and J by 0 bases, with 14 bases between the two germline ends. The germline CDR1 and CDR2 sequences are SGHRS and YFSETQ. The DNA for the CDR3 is TGCGCCAGCAGATACGGACTCCCTACGAACACCGGGGAGCTGTTTTTT. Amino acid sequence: CASRYGLPTNTGELFF.

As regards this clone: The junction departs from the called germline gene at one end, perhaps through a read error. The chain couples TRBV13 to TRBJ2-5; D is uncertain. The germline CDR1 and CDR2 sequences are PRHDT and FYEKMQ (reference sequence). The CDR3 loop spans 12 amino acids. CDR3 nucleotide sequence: TGTGCCGGCAGCAAAGGAAGCGAGACCCAGTACTTC. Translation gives CAGSKGSETQYF.

Here the CDR3 reads CASSPTGGYTEAFF. CDR3 coding DNA: TGTGCCAGCAGTCCCACAGGGGGCTACACTGAAGCTTTCTTT. The genes are TRBV27 and TRBJ1-1; 9 bases are a match to TRBD1. The CDR3 extends over 14 amino acids. Trimming cost V 5 bases and J 3 bases; bases outside gene matches: 4. Germline V gene lookup returns CDR1 MNHEY and CDR2 SMNVEV (reference sequence).

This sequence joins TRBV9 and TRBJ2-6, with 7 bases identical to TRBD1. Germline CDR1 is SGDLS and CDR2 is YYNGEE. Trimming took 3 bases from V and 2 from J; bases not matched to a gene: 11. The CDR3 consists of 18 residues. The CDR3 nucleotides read TGTGCCAGCAGCGGACAGGGATCACCCTCTACTGGGGCCAACGTCCTGACTTTC. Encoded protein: CASSGQGSPSTGANVLTF.

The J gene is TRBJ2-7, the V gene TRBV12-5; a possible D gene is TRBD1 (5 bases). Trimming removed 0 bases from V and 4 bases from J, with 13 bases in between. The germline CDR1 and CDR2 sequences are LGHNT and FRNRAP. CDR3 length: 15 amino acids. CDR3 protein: CASGLVPDTSYEQYF. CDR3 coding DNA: TGTGCTAGTGGTTTGGTGCCGGACACCTCTTACGAGCAGTACTTC.

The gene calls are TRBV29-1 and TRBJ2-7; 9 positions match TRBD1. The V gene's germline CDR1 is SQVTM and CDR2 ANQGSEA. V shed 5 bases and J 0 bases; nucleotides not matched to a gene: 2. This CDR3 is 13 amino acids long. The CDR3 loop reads CSVLTGGSYEQYF. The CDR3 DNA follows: TGCAGCGTTCTGACAGGGGGCTCCTACGAGCAGTACTTC.

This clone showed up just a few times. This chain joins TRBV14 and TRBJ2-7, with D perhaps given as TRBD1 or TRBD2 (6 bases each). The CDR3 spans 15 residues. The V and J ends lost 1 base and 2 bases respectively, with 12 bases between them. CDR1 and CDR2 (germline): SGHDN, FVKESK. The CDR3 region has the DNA TGTGCCAGCAGCCAAGGTTCGGGGGCTCCCTACGAGCAGTACTTC. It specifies CASSQGSGAPYEQYF.

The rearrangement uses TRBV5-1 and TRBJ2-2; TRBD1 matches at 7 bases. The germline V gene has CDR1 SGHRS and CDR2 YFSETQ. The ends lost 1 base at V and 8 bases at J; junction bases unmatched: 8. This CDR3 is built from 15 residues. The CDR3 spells CASSLRNRGTGELFF. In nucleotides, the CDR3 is TGCGCCAGCAGCTTGCGTAACAGGGGAACGGGGGAGCTGTTTTTT.

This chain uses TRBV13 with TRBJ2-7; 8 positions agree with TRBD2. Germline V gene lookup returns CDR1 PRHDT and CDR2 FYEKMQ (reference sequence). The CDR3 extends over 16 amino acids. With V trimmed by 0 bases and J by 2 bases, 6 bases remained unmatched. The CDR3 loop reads CASSLGPSGLTYEQYF. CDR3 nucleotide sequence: TGTGCCAGCAGCTTAGGCCCTAGCGGGCTTACCTACGAGCAGTACTTC.

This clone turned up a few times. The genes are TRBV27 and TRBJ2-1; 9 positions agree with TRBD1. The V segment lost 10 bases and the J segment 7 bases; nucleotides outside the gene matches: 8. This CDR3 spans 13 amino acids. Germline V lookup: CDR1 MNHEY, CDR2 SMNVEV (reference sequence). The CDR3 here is CAILDRGTNEQFF. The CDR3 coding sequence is TGTGCCATCTTGGACAGGGGTACGAATGAGCAGTTCTTC.

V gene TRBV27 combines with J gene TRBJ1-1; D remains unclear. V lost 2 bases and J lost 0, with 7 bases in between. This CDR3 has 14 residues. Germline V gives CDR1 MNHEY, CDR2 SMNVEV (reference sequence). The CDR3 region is CASSLRALNTEAFF. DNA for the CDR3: TGTGCCAGCAGTTTAAGAGCCCTGAACACTGAAGCTTTCTTT.

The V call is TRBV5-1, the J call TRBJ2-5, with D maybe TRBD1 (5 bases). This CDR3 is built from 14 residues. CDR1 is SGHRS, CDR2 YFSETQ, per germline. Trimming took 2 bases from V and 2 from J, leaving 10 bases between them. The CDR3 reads CASSFRQPQETQYF. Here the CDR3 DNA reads TGCGCCAGCAGCTTCAGACAGCCTCAAGAGACCCAGTACTTC.

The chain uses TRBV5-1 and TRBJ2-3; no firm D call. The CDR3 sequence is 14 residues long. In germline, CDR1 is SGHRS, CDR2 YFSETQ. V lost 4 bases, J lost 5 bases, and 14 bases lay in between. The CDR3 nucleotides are TGCGCCAGCAGCACCCTGGGTGTTGAAGATACGCAGTATTTT. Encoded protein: CASSTLGVEDTQYF.

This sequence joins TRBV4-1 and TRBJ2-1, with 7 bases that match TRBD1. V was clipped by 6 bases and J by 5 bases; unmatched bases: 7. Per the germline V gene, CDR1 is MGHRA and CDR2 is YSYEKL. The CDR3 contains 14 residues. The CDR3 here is CASRQLGQNNEQFF. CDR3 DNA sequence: TGCGCCAGCAGACAATTGGGACAGAACAATGAGCAGTTCTTC.

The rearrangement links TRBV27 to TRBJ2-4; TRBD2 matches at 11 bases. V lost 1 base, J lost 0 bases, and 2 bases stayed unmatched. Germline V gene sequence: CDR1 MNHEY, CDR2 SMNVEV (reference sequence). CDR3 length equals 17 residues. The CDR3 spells CASSLLGTSGAKNIQYF. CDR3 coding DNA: TGTGCCAGCAGTTTATTAGGGACTAGCGGAGCCAAAAACATTCAGTACTTC.

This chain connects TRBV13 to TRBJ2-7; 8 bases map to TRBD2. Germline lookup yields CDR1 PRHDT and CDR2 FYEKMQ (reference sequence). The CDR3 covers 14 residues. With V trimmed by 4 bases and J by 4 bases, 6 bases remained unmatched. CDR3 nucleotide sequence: TGTGCCAGCAGCTCTGGACGGGGGGGGTACGAGCAGTACTTC. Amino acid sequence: CASSSGRGGYEQYF. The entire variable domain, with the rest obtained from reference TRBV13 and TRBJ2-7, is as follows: AAGVIQSPRHLIKEKRETATLKCYPIPRHDTVYWYQQGPGQDPQFLISFYEKMQSDKGSIPDRFSAQQFSDYHSELNMSSLELGDSALYFCASSSGRGGYEQYFGPGTRLTVT.

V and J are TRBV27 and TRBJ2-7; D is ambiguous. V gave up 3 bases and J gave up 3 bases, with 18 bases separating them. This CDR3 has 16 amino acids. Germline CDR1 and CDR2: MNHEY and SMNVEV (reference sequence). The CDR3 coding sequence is TGTGCCAGCAGTTTTGCGAATGAACAGATGAGCTACGAGCAGTACTTC. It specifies CASSFANEQMSYEQYF.

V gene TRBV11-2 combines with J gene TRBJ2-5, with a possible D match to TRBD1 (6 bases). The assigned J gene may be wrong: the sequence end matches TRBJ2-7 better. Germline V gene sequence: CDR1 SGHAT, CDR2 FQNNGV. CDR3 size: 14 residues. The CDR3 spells CASSSDPTGYEQYF. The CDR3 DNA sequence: TGTGCCAGCAGCTCGGACCCGACAGGCTACGAGCAGTACTTC.

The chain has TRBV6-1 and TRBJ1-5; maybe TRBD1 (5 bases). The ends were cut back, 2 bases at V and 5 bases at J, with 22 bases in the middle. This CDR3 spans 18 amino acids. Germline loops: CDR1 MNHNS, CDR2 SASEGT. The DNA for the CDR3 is TGTGCCAGCAGTGAATTCTCCGGGACCGCGGCTTATTATCAGCCCCAGCATTTT. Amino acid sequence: CASSEFSGTAAYYQPQHF.

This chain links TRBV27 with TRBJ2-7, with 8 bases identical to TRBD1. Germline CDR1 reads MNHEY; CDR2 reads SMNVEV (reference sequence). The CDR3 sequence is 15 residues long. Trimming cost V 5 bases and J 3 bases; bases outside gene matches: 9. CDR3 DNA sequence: TGTGCCAGCAGTCTCTCCGAGACAGGGGTCTACGAGCAGTACTTC. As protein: CASSLSETGVYEQYF.